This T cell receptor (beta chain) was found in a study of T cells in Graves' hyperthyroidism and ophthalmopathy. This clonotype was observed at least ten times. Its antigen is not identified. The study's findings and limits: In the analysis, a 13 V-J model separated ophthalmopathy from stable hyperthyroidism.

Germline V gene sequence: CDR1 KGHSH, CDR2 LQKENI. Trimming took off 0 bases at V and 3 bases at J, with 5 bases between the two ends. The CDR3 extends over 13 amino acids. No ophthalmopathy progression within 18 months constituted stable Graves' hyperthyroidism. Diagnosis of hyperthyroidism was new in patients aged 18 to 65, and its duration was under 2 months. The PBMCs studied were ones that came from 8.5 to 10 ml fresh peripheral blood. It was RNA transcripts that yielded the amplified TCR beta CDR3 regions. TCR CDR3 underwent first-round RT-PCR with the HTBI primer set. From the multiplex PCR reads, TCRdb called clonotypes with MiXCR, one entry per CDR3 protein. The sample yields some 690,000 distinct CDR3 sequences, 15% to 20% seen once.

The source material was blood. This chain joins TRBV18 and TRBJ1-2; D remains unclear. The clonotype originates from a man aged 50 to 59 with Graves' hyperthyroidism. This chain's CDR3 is CASSPPTDYGYTF. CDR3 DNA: TGTGCCAGCTCACCACCCACAGACTATGGCTACACCTTC.